This T cell receptor beta chain was captured by sequencing in a study of immune evolution from preneoplasia to lung adenocarcinoma. Libraries were prepared by immunoSEQ multiplex PCR; TCRdb keeps only in-frame clonotypes and omits some of them. The top ten clones hold under 3% of a sample with around 8,000 clones, 65% to 90% of them seen once. Germline CDR1 reads SGHRS; CDR2 reads YFSETQ. This CDR3 spans 15 amino acids. Trimming cost V 1 base and J 4 bases; bases outside gene matches: 5. General observations from the study: Later-stage lesions seemingly showed higher T cell density and diversity than normal lung.

Regarding this clone: Its antigen is currently unknown.

The chain carries TRBV5-1 and TRBJ1-2; 9 nucleotides align to TRBD1. What was sequenced was FFPE minimally invasive lung adenocarcinoma tissue. This receptor was taken from a person aged 65-85 years with lung adenocarcinoma. CDR3 residues: CASSLPGTGTYGYTF. Here the CDR3 DNA reads TGCGCCAGCAGCTTGCCCGGGACAGGGACCTATGGCTACACCTTC.